The entry below describes one T cell receptor (beta chain). This clonotype was seen repeatedly, ten times or more. It has no known antigen specificity. Per-nucleotide qualities are absent, and no much larger clonotype sits a single base away. This sample stems from a study of regulatory T cells in long-lasting Graves disease (dated by TCRdb to the early 2020s). Study-wide context: In the newly diagnosed Graves' disease group, patients had been taking antithyroid drugs for less than 3 months. Persistent Graves' disease patients were compared with newly diagnosed Graves' disease patients by peripheral blood TCR sequencing and RNA sequencing. The study was conducted in China and was registered as a clinical trial. A total of some 33 samples were covered by TCR sequencing, comprising roughly 13 persistent and around 20 newly diagnosed Graves' disease patients. Overall study outcomes, separate from this receptor: Compared with newly diagnosed patients, patients with persistent Graves' disease had lower TCR Shannon entropy and fewer highly expanded clones, which suggests clonal expansion. Only peripheral blood was studied, because thyroid tissue, the primary lesion, was inaccessible. More public clonotypes were shared among persistent patients (2,741) than among newly diagnosed patients (966). Only the TCR beta chain was sequenced and analyzed. The authors acknowledged the small sample size as a limitation that may reduce accuracy. Persistent disease showed preferential use of TRBV28, TRBJ1-2 and TRBJ2-5, whereas newly diagnosed disease favored TRBV20-1 and TRBJ2-1.

The method behind the library was multiplex PCR. Sequencer: Illumina HiSeq 4000. iRepertoire HTBI primers and Arm-PCR amplification of CDR3 regions were used to construct TCR beta libraries. Before sequencing, the PCR products went through gel purification. Concerning the study's data processing: Across samples, roughly 60 TRBV and 15 or so TRBJ segments were identified and used for gene usage analysis of CDR3 amino acid clonotypes. COPE and FqMerger were used to merge filtered high-quality paired reads into contigs. BLAST was used to align contigs to IMGT TRBV, TRBD and TRBJ reference genes, with CDR3 defined following IMGT. Clonotypes above 0.1% frequency were classified as highly expanded clones. Shannon entropy was used to measure repertoire diversity, and the Gini coefficient was used to measure V-J evenness. A clonotype found in more than one individual was treated as public. TCRdb reran the public reads through fastp at Q25 and MiXCR, keeping productive beta chains. Duplicate CDR3 protein sequences are folded into a single record with the most common DNA and genes. TCRdb's processing, not the study's, gives the V and J calls here. This sample holds 450,000 to 600,000 distinct CDR3 sequences; approximately 12% were observed only once. Clones ranked in the top ten supply roughly 10% of the sample.

There are 17 amino acids in the CDR3, from cysteine to phenylalanine inclusive. Left in the record is the CDR3 DNA by itself, 51 bases read in frame from the first base. At the junction V is shortened by 5 bases and J by 8 bases; bases outside the gene matches: 16. CDR1 LNHNV and CDR2 YYDKDF were looked up in the germline V gene (reference sequence). Sample time point, as interpreted from the label and publication: newly diagnosed GD, antithyroid drugs for less than 3 months. For both TCR sequencing and RNA sequencing, RNA was extracted from PBMCs in TRIzol. The diagnosis of Graves' disease was made according to American Thyroid Association guidelines. The patients came from an endocrinology department in Xi'an, China. From each patient, 7.5 to 10 milliliters of peripheral blood was collected into an EDTA anticoagulant tube. Ficoll Paque Plus density gradient separation was used to isolate PBMCs, and no further T cell sorting was performed. RNA quality was checked with an Agilent 2100 Bioanalyzer and agarose gel, and concentration with a NanoDrop 2000.

The same data also contributed to another study, on T cells in Graves' hyperthyroidism and ophthalmopathy. Drawing on the second study: Graves' hyperthyroidism was defined as stable when no progression to ophthalmopathy occurred over 18 months of follow-up. Hyperthyroidism patients were newly diagnosed, with disease duration under 2 months, and aged 18 to 65 years. Patients with uncontrolled infections, other autoimmune diseases, pregnancy or lactation were excluded. Diagnoses relied on clinical symptoms, serum thyroxine and TRAb, thyroid ultrasound and orbital computed tomography. The first round of RT-PCR for the TCR CDR3 was performed with the HTBI primer set and the Qiagen OneStep RT-PCR kit. Blood samples also contained most of the expanded thyroid clonotypes (frequency above 0.001), which suggests that blood repertoires may reflect thyroid immune responses. A 13 V-J signature model separated ophthalmopathy from stable hyperthyroidism, with approximately 86% sensitivity and roughly 81% specificity in cross-validation and 80%/75% in testing. In validation, the model predicted progression to ophthalmopathy a median of approximately 6.6 months before onset, with about 64% sensitivity and about 75% specificity. TCR V-J signatures able to tell the groups apart were searched for in a discovery cohort of 90 to 100 patients, of whom more than 40 had Graves' ophthalmopathy and around 56 had stable Graves' hyperthyroidism. Prospective prediction of ophthalmopathy was tested in an independent validation cohort consisting of fewer than 20 hyperthyroidism patients and 17 patients who later progressed to ophthalmopathy. The 95 to 100 discovery patients were randomly divided into training and test sets at a 7:3 ratio. In addition, the study compared T-cell repertoires in thyroid tissue and in blood from roughly six Graves' hyperthyroidism patients. Following sampling, methimazole starting at 30 mg daily was given to hyperthyroidism patients, and high-dose intravenous methylprednisolone was given to ophthalmopathy patients. Libraries were constructed in a second round of multiplex PCR, after which size selection and purification were performed. Paired-end sequencing of the libraries was performed with 100 bp reads on an Illumina HiSeq2000. Raw data were processed with SOAPnuke, discarding reads with adapters, uncalled bases, mean Phred below 15, or no exact constant-primer or identifier match. High-quality paired reads were merged with COPE v1.2.5, and unique nucleotide sequences were defined as clonotypes. MiTCR v1.1 was used to align the clonotypes against IMGT TRBV, TRBD and TRBJ reference segments. The analysis was restricted to V-J combinations with a frequency above 0.0001, which together covered approximately 99% of the repertoires. A TCS score was defined as the ratio of F50 (clonal expansion) to E x V (chaos), with BLOSUM62-based TCRdist applied between CDR3 peptides within each V-J. Welch's t-statistics and random forest reduced fewer than 600 V-J features to about 12, which were used in a naive Bayes classifier (R e1071). No statistical method was used to fix the sample size in advance, and group allocation was not hidden from the investigators. According to the paper, TCR Vbeta CDR3 sequencing was carried out on about 140 peripheral blood samples, which came from fewer than 50 ophthalmopathy, 70 to 80 hyperthyroidism and 17 progressor patients.

The clonotype originates from a man aged 25 to 40 with Graves disease. Donor details come from another sample of the same person, matched by shared clones. The sequenced sample was peripheral blood mononuclear cells (PBMCs), obtained at new diagnosis, from a patient treated with antithyroid drugs. The V and J genes are TRBV15 and TRBJ2-1, and TRBD2 aligns with 9 junction nucleotides. The sequenced DNA is TGTGCCACCAGCCGCCGTAGCGGGAGTGCGATCGGGGATGAGCAGTTCTTC. The encoded protein is CATSRRSGSAIGDEQFF.